This TCR beta chain was observed in a study of shared clonotypes between healthy human individuals. CDR1 and CDR2 from the germline V gene are DFQATT and SNEGSKA (reference sequence). The CDR3 spans 11 residues. Original data processing: From ImmunoSEQ came sequences covering only the junction and carrying no quality scores, so filtering differed. This table comes from immunoSEQ multiplex PCR, and its TCRdb copy is limited to in-frame clones, with some not included. V and J calls and clone size are those listed in that table; D and trimming were worked out from the DNA. This sample yields roughly 450,000 clones, of which 75% to 85% are seen a single time; around 13% belongs to the top ten. Recent acute infections and vaccinations were absent in the healthy HIV-negative adult donors.

The V gene is TRBV20-1, the J gene TRBJ2-1; D could derive from TRBD1 or TRBD2 (5 bases each). The clonotype originates from a woman aged 35 to 49 in good health. Some clones in this sample may be carry-over from other donors' samples. The sample consisted of PBMCs. CDR3: CAPDRDVEQFF. In nucleotides, the CDR3 is TGCGCTCCCGACCGGGACGTTGAGCAGTTCTTC.